These 3 T cell receptor beta chains originate from one sample sequenced in a study of T cell responses to AZD1222 COVID-19 vaccine. Sequencing used immunoSEQ multiplex PCR; TCRdb keeps in-frame clones, though not all of them. The sample lists over 130,000 clones, roughly 92% seen once, with roughly 5% in the top ten. This specimen consisted of peripheral blood, obtained on day 0 of AZD1222 vaccination. The origin of the receptors is an adult in good health.

The chain uses TRBV5-1 and TRBJ1-4; 8 nucleotides agree with TRBD1. The CDR3 is made up of 15 amino acids. The junction had 8 bases not matched to a gene; V was cut back by 2 bases and J by 8 bases. Germline CDR1 and CDR2: SGHRS and YFSETQ. For the CDR3, the DNA is TGCGCCAGCAGCTTCGCTACAGGGGGTGGCGAAAAACTGTTTTTT. Translated, it gives CASSFATGGGEKLFF.

The V and J genes are TRBV28 and TRBJ1-2, with 7 bases that match TRBD1. Germline trimming cut 5 bases from V and 5 bases from J; bases unmatched to any gene: 14. The CDR3 length is 16 residues. CDR1 MDHEN and CDR2 SYDVKM come from the germline V gene. The DNA of the CDR3 is TGTGCCAGCAGTCCTAGAAGGGGGCCGGTATCTTATGGCTACACCTTC. Encoded protein: CASSPRRGPVSYGYTF.

The CDR3 DNA reads as TGCGCCAGCAGCTTGGCCAGGGGTTCCGGACAAGTAGCGGAGCAGTTCTTC. Its translation is CASSLARGSGQVAEQFF. This chain connects TRBV5-1 to TRBJ2-1, with D tentatively TRBD1 (6 bases). CDR3 length: 17 residues. V was shortened by 0 bases and J by 10 bases, with 23 bases between the two germline ends. Germline values: CDR1 SGHRS, CDR2 YFSETQ.